This TCR beta chain was observed in a study of cytomegalovirus exposure and HLA in healthy donors. General study findings and limits: What a later analysis showed was that several of the most significant clusters appeared linked to common viral pathogens. In a later analysis, HLA-C alleles had the fewest associated TCRs, DRB1 alleles the most.

Each donor was healthy, and each was a bone marrow donor. In the PCR, 60 Vbeta and 13 Jbeta primers were used. Sequencing was performed with immunoSEQ multiplex PCR; in TCRdb, only in-frame clones are kept and a portion is missing. In total, the table holds about 75,000 clones. On this clone: Its cognate antigen is unknown.

The germline V and J ends were trimmed by 6 bases and 3 bases, with 15 bases remaining between them. Germline CDR1 is SQVTM and CDR2 is ANQGSEA. The CDR3 spans 13 residues. This TCR was recovered from a man aged 40-49 years in good health and CMV-seronegative. The sample consisted of PBMCs. This chain connects TRBV29-1 to TRBJ2-7; D ambiguous. In DNA form, the CDR3 reads TGCAGCGTAAACGTGCCCTCTAGCTACGAGCAGTACTTC. Encoded protein: CSVNVPSSYEQYF.